This TCR beta chain was profiled in a study of cytomegalovirus exposure and HLA in healthy donors. Study-level points and caveats: TCR association rates varied by HLA locus in a later analysis, with DRB1 highest and HLA-C lowest. Most sequenced TCRs were rare (though some public TCRs occurred in many donors).

Comment on this clone: Its antigen is still unknown.

Germline V gene sequence: CDR1 SQVTM, CDR2 ANQGSEA. The CDR3 sequence is 14 residues long. V trimming: 3 bases; J trimming: 5 bases; junction bases outside the gene matches: 9. PCR was performed using 60 Vbeta and 13 Jbeta primers. Original data processing: As a later analysis found, there were approximately 80 million unique TCR beta chains, of which around 10 million were shared. Repertoires were generated with immunoSEQ multiplex PCR, while TCRdb's copy carries only in-frame clones and drops some. The V and J calls and clone size are taken from that table; D and trimming were inferred from the DNA. The table lists 200,000 to 250,000 clones, with about 1% in the top ten.

This chain uses TRBV29-1 with TRBJ1-1; TRBD1 agrees at 7 bases. The sequence was collected from a woman aged 25 to 39 in good health and CMV-seropositive. The sequenced sample was PBMCs. CDR3 DNA: TGCAGCGTTGAGGGGGGCAGGGGGTCAACTGAAGCTTTCTTT. Translation gives CSVEGGRGSTEAFF.